A selection of T cell receptor beta chains follows, all from one sample in a study of early T cells in non-severe SARS-CoV-2 infection. TCRdb itself ran the 5' RACE reads through MiXCR, one entry per CDR3 protein. The table lists tens of thousands of distinct CDR3 sequences, around 9.9% of them singletons. The sample was whole blood. These receptors were taken from an adult who was a healthcare worker with PCR-confirmed SARS-CoV-2 infection or an uninfected control (not recorded which). The CDR3 runs from the conserved cysteine through the conserved F or W. The D gene is left open where the match is weak. The listing skips clone size in some rows; elsewhere it reads once, few, many or a size class.

>TRBV28|many|-|TRBJ2-7
TGTGCCAGCAGTTCCAGCGGGTGGAGCTCCTACGAGCAGTACTTC
CASSSSGWSSYEQYF
>TRBV6-5|-|-|TRBJ1-2
TGTGCCAGCAGTACCCGGGCCAATAATGGCTACACCTTC
CASSTRANNGYTF
>TRBV5-1|-|-|TRBJ1-1
TGCGCCAGCAGCTTGGGGGGATTGAACACTGAACCTTTCTTT
CASSLGGLNTEPFF
>TRBV7-6|-|-|TRBJ2-1
TGTGCCAGCAGTTCTTTCGGGAATGAGCAGTTCTTC
CASSSFGNEQFF
>TRBV4-3|-|-|TRBJ2-7
TGCGCCAGCAGCGAGGGTATAACTAGCTATTATGAGCAGTACTTC
CASSEGITSYYEQYF
>TRBV11-2|few|-|TRBJ2-2
TGTGCCAGCATTGCAGGGATAACCGGGGAGCTGTTTTTT
CASIAGITGELFF
>TRBV7-9|few|-|TRBJ1-1
TGTGCCAGCAGCTTAACGGGTATGAACACTGAAGCTTTCTTT
CASSLTGMNTEAFF
>TRBV7-2|many|-|TRBJ2-1
TGTGCCAGCAGCCCGATCGGCGGGCTCACTTACAATGAGCAGTTCTTC
CASSPIGGLTYNEQFF
>TRBV28|-|TRBD2|TRBJ2-3
TGTGCCAGCAGCAATGGGGCGGGAGGGACAGATACGCAGTATTTT
CASSNGAGGTDTQYF
>TRBV5-4|-|TRBD1|TRBJ2-7
TGTGCCAGCAGCTTGGACAGGACAGGGGGCGCAAAGCAGTACTTC
CASSLDRTGGAKQYF
>TRBV12-3/TRBV12-4|many|-|TRBJ1-2
TGTGCCAGCAGCTCCTCAGCTGACTATGGCTACACCTTC
CASSSSADYGYTF
>TRBV12-3/TRBV12-4|many|-|TRBJ2-2
TGTGCCAGCAGTTCGGGACCATACACCGGGGAGCTGTTTTTT
CASSSGPYTGELFF
>TRBV18|-|-|TRBJ2-1
TGTGCCAGCTCACCACCAAGCAGAGAGCAGTTCTTC
CASSPPSREQFF
>TRBV27|many|TRBD2|TRBJ2-1
TGTGCCAGCAGTTTCTGGCCGCACAACTGGGTAGCGGGAGTAGGATTTTCCTACAATGAGCAGTTCTTC
CASSFWPHNWVAGVGFSYNEQFF
>TRBV18|few|-|TRBJ2-1
TGTGCCAGCTCACTGCGGGTACCTTCCTACAATGAGCAGTTCTTC
CASSLRVPSYNEQFF
>TRBV10-3|many|TRBD2|TRBJ2-1
TGTGCCATCAACAAGGGACTAGCGGGAGTCAATGAGCAGTTCTTC
CAINKGLAGVNEQFF
>TRBV10-3|-|TRBD2|TRBJ2-2
TGTGCCACACTAGCGGGGGAGTTCACCGGGGAGCTGTTTTTT
CATLAGEFTGELFF
>TRBV11-2|-|-|TRBJ2-1
TGTGCCAGCAGCTTAGTTAACAATGAGCAGTTCTTC
CASSLVNNEQFF
>TRBV28|few|-|TRBJ2-1
TGTGCCAGTTCCCCTCCGTTAGCGATTTCCTACAATGAGCAGTTCTTC
CASSPPLAISYNEQFF
>TRBV9|-|-|TRBJ2-1
TGTGCCAGCAGCGTAGTTGAGCGGGCCACCTACAATGAGCAGTTCTTC
CASSVVERATYNEQFF
>TRBV27|few|TRBD1|TRBJ1-6
TGTGCCAGCAGTTTGCCGTACAGGGGTAGAAATTCACCCCTCCACTTT
CASSLPYRGRNSPLHF
>TRBV12-3/TRBV12-4|-|-|TRBJ1-2
TGTGCCAGCAGGCTAACGGGTCCGGATGGCTACACCTTC
CASRLTGPDGYTF
>TRBV12-3/TRBV12-4|few|-|TRBJ1-1
TGTGCCAGCAGTTATCTGGGGGACACTGAAGCTTTCTTT
CASSYLGDTEAFF
>TRBV7-9|-|-|TRBJ1-4
TGTGCCAGCAGCTTAGTTGACACGCGGGAAAAACTGTTTTTT
CASSLVDTREKLFF
>TRBV12-3/TRBV12-4|few|-|TRBJ2-2
TGTGCCAGCAGCCAGGGAGGTTCCACCGGGGAGCTGTTTTTT
CASSQGGSTGELFF
>TRBV12-3/TRBV12-4|few|-|TRBJ2-7
TGTGCCAGCAGTTTGGCCACTACCTACGAGCAGTACTTC
CASSLATTYEQYF
>TRBV19|-|-|TRBJ1-5
TGTGCCAGTAGTGCTACTGACAGATATCAGCCCCAGCATTTT
CASSATDRYQPQHF
>TRBV5-1|few|-|TRBJ1-6
TGCGCCAGCAGCTTGGATGGTCGTAATTCACCCCTCCACTTT
CASSLDGRNSPLHF
>TRBV5-4|-|TRBD2|TRBJ2-7
TGTGCCAGCAGCTTGGCACTAGCGGGAGTAGGTAAGACCTACGAGCAGTACTTC
CASSLALAGVGKTYEQYF
>TRBV9|-|TRBD2|TRBJ2-7
TGTGCCAGCAGCGTCCGGACTAGTCCTCACGAGCAGTACTTC
CASSVRTSPHEQYF
>TRBV11-2|many|-|TRBJ2-2
TGTGCCAGCAGCTTAGACGCCTTAGGACCCACCGGGGAGCTGTTTTTT
CASSLDALGPTGELFF
>TRBV6-6|many|TRBD1|TRBJ2-5
TGTGCCAGCAGTTCTACCGCGACAGGGGGCCGAGAGACCCAGTACTTC
CASSSTATGGRETQYF
>TRBV12-3/TRBV12-4|-|TRBD2|TRBJ2-2
TGTGCCAGCAGTTCCTTGGGACTAGCGGGAATGTCGGTGCCCGGGGAGCTGTTTTTT
CASSSLGLAGMSVPGELFF
>TRBV2|-|TRBD2|TRBJ2-1
TGTGCCAGCAGTGAGGTCTCTAGCGGCCCCTACAATGAGCAGTTCTTC
CASSEVSSGPYNEQFF
>TRBV28|-|-|TRBJ2-4
TGTGCCAGCAGTGGGGGTATAGCCAAAAACATTCAGTACTTC
CASSGGIAKNIQYF
>TRBV7-9|few|TRBD1|TRBJ2-7
TGTGCCAGCAGCTTCTCGGGACAGAACCCCTACGAGCAGTACTTC
CASSFSGQNPYEQYF
>TRBV7-9|many|-|TRBJ1-3
TGTGCCAGCCGGCAGGACACCATATATTTT
CASRQDTIYF
>TRBV7-7|few|TRBD2|TRBJ2-7
TGTGCCAGCAGCTTAGAACTAGCGGCAGAGCAGTACTTC
CASSLELAAEQYF
>TRBV11-2|-|TRBD1|TRBJ2-4
TGTGCCAGCAGCCCCGGGACAGGGGGCCCTGACATTCAGTACTTC
CASSPGTGGPDIQYF
>TRBV28|few|-|TRBJ2-1
TGTGCCAGCAGTGTGCGGGGAGGCAATGAGCAGTTCTTC
CASSVRGGNEQFF
>TRBV20-1|many|-|TRBJ1-1
TGCAGTGCTAGACGGGGGTTTAAGGGTGAAGCTTTCTTT
CSARRGFKGEAFF
>TRBV9|-|TRBD1|TRBJ2-1
TGTGCCAGCAGCGGGGGATTGACAGGGCATGAGCAGTTCTTC
CASSGGLTGHEQFF
>TRBV12-3/TRBV12-4|few|-|TRBJ2-6
TGTGCCAGCAGTCAATCTGGGGCCAACGTCCTGACTTTC
CASSQSGANVLTF
>TRBV3-1|many|-|TRBJ1-1
TGTGCCAGCAGACACAGGGATGGAGCTGAAGCTTTCTTT
CASRHRDGAEAFF
>TRBV11-2|once|-|TRBJ2-7
TGTGCCAGCAGCTTAGAGGGACCGTGGACTTACGAGCAGTACTTC
CASSLEGPWTYEQYF
>TRBV12-5|few|TRBD2|TRBJ2-2
TGTGCTAGTGGTTTCGAGCAATGGACTAGCGGGAGTTGGAACACCGGGGAGCTGTTTTTT
CASGFEQWTSGSWNTGELFF
>TRBV4-1|-|-|TRBJ1-2
TGCGCCAGCAGCCAACCTGCAATCTATGGCTACACCTTC
CASSQPAIYGYTF
>TRBV11-2|few|TRBD2|TRBJ2-3
TGTGCCAGCAGCAAGCGGGAGTTTTCAGATACGCAGTATTTT
CASSKREFSDTQYF
>TRBV28|many|TRBD2|TRBJ2-7
TGTGCCGTCCAGACTAGCGGGGCCTACGAGCAGTACTTC
CAVQTSGAYEQYF
>TRBV4-3|few|-|TRBJ2-3
TGCGCCAGCAGCCAATCGGCGGTTAGCGGAAAAGATACGCAGTATTTT
CASSQSAVSGKDTQYF
>TRBV9|-|-|TRBJ1-3
TGTGCCAGCAGCCTCAATCAGGGACCTGGAAACACCATATATTTT
CASSLNQGPGNTIYF
>TRBV7-9|many|-|TRBJ2-7
TGTGCCAGCAGCCTTGTTTTGGGTTCTGGAACCTACGAGCAGTACTTC
CASSLVLGSGTYEQYF
>TRBV18|-|-|TRBJ2-1
TGTGCCAGCTCACCACCCCTCGGGCTGGTTGGCAATGAGCAGTTCTTC
CASSPPLGLVGNEQFF
>TRBV3-1|-|-|TRBJ2-7
TGTGCCAGCAGCCAAGGTTCCTTGAGCTCCTACGAGCAGTACTTC
CASSQGSLSSYEQYF
>TRBV9|-|-|TRBJ2-7
TGTGCCAGCAGCGTGAGACCGGGCTACGAGCAGTACTTC
CASSVRPGYEQYF
>TRBV5-1|-|TRBD2|TRBJ2-1
TGCGCCAGCAGCTTGAGCGGGAGTTCCAATGAGCAGTTCTTC
CASSLSGSSNEQFF
>TRBV5-5|-|-|TRBJ1-4
TGTGCCAGCAGCTTTTTTTGGAAGGGGGAAGATGAAAAACTGTTTTTT
CASSFFWKGEDEKLFF
>TRBV7-2|many|TRBD1|TRBJ1-1
TGTGCCAGCAGCATACTTTTAGACAGGGGGCGATTTATGAACACTGAAGCTTTCTTT
CASSILLDRGRFMNTEAFF
>TRBV5-1|few|-|TRBJ2-2
TGCGCCAGCAGCTGGCTAGAGGCCGGGGAGCTGTTTTTT
CASSWLEAGELFF